The entry that follows covers one TCR beta chain sequence. A read error may account for a junction end that differs from germline. This sample is part of a study of tumor and adjacent non-tumor tissue in lung cancer. The template was RNA from unsorted bulk tissue. More than 3 cm separated this lung sample from the edge of the tumor. The length of the CDR3 is 17 residues. From germline, CDR1 is SQVTM and CDR2 ANQGSEA. A modified ARM-PCR protocol with three rounds of nested PCR amplified TCRbeta. TCRdb independently ran MiXCR on the multiplex PCR reads; one entry per CDR3 protein. Altogether about 110,000 distinct CDR3 sequences are present, under 65% being singletons, with the ten largest covering roughly 19%.

The source material was distant non-tumor lung tissue. V and J are TRBV29-1 and TRBJ2-3; TRBD2 agrees at 14 bases. The clonotype comes from a man aged 60-69 years with non-small cell lung cancer. The CDR3 sequence: CSVEGTSGGWSTDTQYF. In DNA form, the CDR3 reads TGCAGCGTTGAAGGGACTAGCGGGGGGTGGAGCACAGATACGCAGTACTTT.